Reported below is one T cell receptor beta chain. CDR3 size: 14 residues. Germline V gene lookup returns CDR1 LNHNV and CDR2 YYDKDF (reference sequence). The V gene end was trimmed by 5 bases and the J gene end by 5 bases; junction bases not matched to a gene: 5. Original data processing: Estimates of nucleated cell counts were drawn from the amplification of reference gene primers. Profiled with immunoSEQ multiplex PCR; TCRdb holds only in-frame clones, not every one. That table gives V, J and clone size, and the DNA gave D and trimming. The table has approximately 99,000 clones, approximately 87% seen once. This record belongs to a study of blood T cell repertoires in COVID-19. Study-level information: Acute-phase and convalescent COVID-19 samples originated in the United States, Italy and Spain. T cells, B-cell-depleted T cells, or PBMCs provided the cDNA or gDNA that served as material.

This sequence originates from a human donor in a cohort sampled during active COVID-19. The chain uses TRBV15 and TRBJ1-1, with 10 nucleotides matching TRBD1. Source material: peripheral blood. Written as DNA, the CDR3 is TGTGCCACCAGCGCCGGGACAGGGGTTACTGAAGCTTTCTTT. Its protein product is CATSAGTGVTEAFF.